Here is one T cell receptor (beta chain) with its context. Per the germline V gene, CDR1 is SGHNT and CDR2 is YYREEE (reference sequence). Trimming pared 1 base from V and 4 bases from J, leaving 17 bases between. The CDR3 runs to 16 residues. TCRdb's table, derived via immunoSEQ multiplex PCR, lists solely in-frame clones and lacks some. The sample holds 45,000 to 55,000 clones, 92% seen once. This entry comes from a study of T cell changes during pregnancy in multiple sclerosis. This rearrangement joins TRBV5-4 to TRBJ1-1; D may be TRBD1 (6 bases). The specimen was peripheral blood, collected after pregnancy. The source of this sequence is a female donor with multiple sclerosis, enrolled in a pregnancy study. The CDR3 protein is CASSLFGGPMGTEAFF. The CDR3 region has the DNA TGTGCCAGCAGCTTGTTTGGGGGCCCCATGGGCACTGAAGCTTTCTTT.